These 7 T cell receptor beta chains were sequenced from one sample in a study of identical twins (dated by TCRdb to 2016 to 2017). Receptors were amplified or captured by 5' RACE. Sequencer: Illumina HiSeq 2000. The public reads were reprocessed in TCRdb via fastp at Q25 and MiXCR, keeping in-frame beta chains. One record per CDR3 amino acid sequence lists the most common genes and DNA. This sample comprises roughly 720,000 distinct CDR3 sequences, 18% of them detected only once. The ten largest account for 10% to 15% of the sample. This same sample was also part of a study on T cells expressing NK-cell markers.

The sample comprised PBMCs. All receptors derive from a young woman in good health.

This clonotype has just a few counts. This chain uses TRBV20-1 with TRBJ1-4; TRBD1 matches at 9 bases. The germline V gene has CDR1 DFQATT and CDR2 SNEGSKA (reference sequence). V shed 6 bases and J 7 bases; nucleotides not matched to a gene: 9. The CDR3 runs to 14 residues. CDR3 nucleotide sequence: TGCAGTGCCTTAAACAGGGGGCCGGGTGAAAAACTGTTTTTT. Protein product: CSALNRGPGEKLFF.

This sequence joins TRBV6-1 and TRBJ1-5; tentatively, D is TRBD1 (5 bases). Trimming took off 0 bases at V and 9 bases at J, with 15 bases between the two ends. The germline CDR1 and CDR2 sequences are MNHNS and SASEGT. This CDR3 comprises 15 residues. The CDR3 DNA is TGTGCCAGCAGTGAAGCGGTGGGGGTCGGGGGGCCCCAGCATTTT. Its protein is CASSEAVGVGGPQHF.

This clonotype has at least ten counts. This chain links TRBV18 with TRBJ2-5; TRBD2 agrees at 8 bases. Looked up from germline, CDR1 is KGHSH and CDR2 is LQKENI. With V trimmed by 4 bases and J by 3 bases, 10 bases remained unmatched. The CDR3 contains 16 residues. The CDR3: CASSLVTSVIEETQYF. The CDR3 coding sequence is TGTGCCAGCTCACTTGTGACTAGCGTTATCGAAGAGACCCAGTACTTC.

The chain has TRBV10-2 and TRBJ2-7, with TRBD1 as a possible D gene (5 bases). CDR1 WSHSY and CDR2 SAAADI come from the germline V gene. V gave up 2 bases and J gave up 9 bases, with 17 bases separating them. The CDR3 covers 14 residues. The CDR3 region is CASSEAALGVRQYF. In DNA form, the CDR3 reads TGCGCCAGCAGTGAGGCGGCCCTAGGGGTGAGGCAGTACTTC.

This rearrangement joins TRBV5-1 to TRBJ2-3, with unresolved D. The CDR3 length is 15 residues. Germline V gives CDR1 SGHRS, CDR2 YFSETQ. The V and J ends lost 5 bases and 6 bases respectively, with 19 bases between them. The CDR3 region has the DNA TGCGCCAGCAGTCGCTCTAGGAATGAATTCGATACGCAGTATTTT. Encoded protein: CASSRSRNEFDTQYF.

This clonotype has only a few counts. The rearrangement joins TRBV12-3 or TRBV12-4 to TRBJ1-1; perhaps TRBD1 as D (5 bases). The CDR3 extends over 13 amino acids. Trimming pared 3 bases from V and 4 bases from J, leaving 9 bases between. CDR3 DNA sequence: TGTGCCAGCAGTTTCAGGGCTGGCACTGAAGCTTTCTTT. It is translated as CASSFRAGTEAFF.

The gene calls are TRBV9 and TRBJ2-1; tentative D call: TRBD2 (6 bases). V lost 4 bases and J 9 bases, leaving 14 bases between the germline ends. The CDR3 has 13 residues. Germline CDR1 and CDR2: SGDLS and YYNGEE. CDR3 sequence: CASSPRDLGEQFF. CDR3 nucleotides: TGTGCCAGCAGCCCTCGGGACTTGGGTGAGCAGTTCTTC.